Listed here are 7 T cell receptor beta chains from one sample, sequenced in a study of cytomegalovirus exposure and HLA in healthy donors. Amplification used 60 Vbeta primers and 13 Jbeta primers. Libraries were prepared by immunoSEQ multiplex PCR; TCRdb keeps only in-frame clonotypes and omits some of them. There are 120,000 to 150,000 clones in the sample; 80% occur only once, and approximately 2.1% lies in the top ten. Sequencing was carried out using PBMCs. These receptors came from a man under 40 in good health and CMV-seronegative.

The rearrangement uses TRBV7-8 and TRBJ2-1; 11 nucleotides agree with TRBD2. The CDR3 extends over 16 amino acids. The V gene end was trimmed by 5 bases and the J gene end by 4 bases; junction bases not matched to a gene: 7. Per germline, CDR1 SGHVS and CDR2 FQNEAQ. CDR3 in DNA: TGTGCCAGCAGCGGGCGACCTAGCGGGGGGTACAATGAGCAGTTCTTC. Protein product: CASSGRPSGGYNEQFF. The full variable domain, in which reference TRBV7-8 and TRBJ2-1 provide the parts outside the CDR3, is GAGVSQSPRYKVAKRGQDVALRCDPISGHVSLFWYQQALGQGPEFLTYFQNEAQLDKSGLPSDRFFAERPEGSVSTLKIQRTQQEDSAVYLCASSGRPSGGYNEQFFGPGTRLTVL.

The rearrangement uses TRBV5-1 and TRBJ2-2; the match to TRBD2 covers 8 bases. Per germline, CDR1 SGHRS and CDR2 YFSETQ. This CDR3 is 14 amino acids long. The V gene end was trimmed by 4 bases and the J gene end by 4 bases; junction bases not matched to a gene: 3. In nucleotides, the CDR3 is TGCGCCAGCAGCCCCGGGACTAGCACCGGGGAGCTGTTTTTT. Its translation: CASSPGTSTGELFF.

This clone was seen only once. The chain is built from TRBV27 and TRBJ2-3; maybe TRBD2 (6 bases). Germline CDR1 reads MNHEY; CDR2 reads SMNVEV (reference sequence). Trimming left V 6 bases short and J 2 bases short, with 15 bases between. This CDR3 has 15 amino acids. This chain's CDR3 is CASRPAGRLTDTQYF. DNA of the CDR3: TGTGCCAGCAGGCCAGCCGGGAGACTCACAGATACGCAGTATTTT.

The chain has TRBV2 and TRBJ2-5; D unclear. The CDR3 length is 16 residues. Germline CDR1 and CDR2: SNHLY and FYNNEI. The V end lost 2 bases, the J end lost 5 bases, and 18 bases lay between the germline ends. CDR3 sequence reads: CASSEPPGVAGETQYF. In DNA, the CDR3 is TGTGCCAGCAGTGAACCTCCGGGTGTAGCCGGTGAGACCCAGTACTTC.

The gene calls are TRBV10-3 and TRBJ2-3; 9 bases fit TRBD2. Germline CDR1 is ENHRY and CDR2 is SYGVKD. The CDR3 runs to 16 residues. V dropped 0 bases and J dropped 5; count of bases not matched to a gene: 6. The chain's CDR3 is CAISESAGGPVDTQYF. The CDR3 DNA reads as TGTGCCATCAGTGAGTCGGCGGGGGGGCCCGTAGATACGCAGTATTTT.

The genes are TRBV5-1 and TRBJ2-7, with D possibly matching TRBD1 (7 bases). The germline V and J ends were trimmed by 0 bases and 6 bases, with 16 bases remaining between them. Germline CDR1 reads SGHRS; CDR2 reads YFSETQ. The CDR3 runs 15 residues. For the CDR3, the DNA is TGCGCCAGCAGCTTGGGCGGTCAGGGGGGTGGCGAGCAGTACTTC. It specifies CASSLGGQGGGEQYF.

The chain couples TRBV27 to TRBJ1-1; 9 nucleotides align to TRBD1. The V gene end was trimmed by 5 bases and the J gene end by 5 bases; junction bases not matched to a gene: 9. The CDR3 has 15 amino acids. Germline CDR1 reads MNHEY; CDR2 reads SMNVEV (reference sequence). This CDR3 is CASSVRDRAGTEAFF. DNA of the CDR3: TGTGCCAGCAGTGTCCGGGACAGGGCGGGAACTGAAGCTTTCTTT.